This T cell receptor beta chain comes out of a study of cytomegalovirus exposure and HLA in healthy donors (dated by TCRdb to the late 2010s). General notes on the study: An earlier analysis of several hundred of the donors reported approximately 280 Gb of sequence data and about 120 million unique TCR beta sequences obtained from about 170 million T cells. A later genetic analysis used genome-wide SNP genotypes for 398 of the 666 donors, treating that subset as a discovery cohort. The study used immunosequencing to profile the T cell repertoires of approximately 640 subjects and linked those repertoires to cytomegalovirus serostatus. The aim of the study was to test whether cataloging public T cell receptors could identify signatures of past pathogen exposure. A later analysis re-examined previously published TCR beta repertoires from just over 650 donors and added high-resolution HLA genotyping to investigate patterns of TCR occurrence. Of the roughly 400 genotyped donors, approximately 82% fell in the genetic ancestry cluster associated with self-reported Caucasian donors. The number of donors typed differed by locus, with about 629-630 for A, B, C, DRB1 and DQB1, over 500 for DQA1, over 600 for DPA1, and 450 to 480 for DPB1. All discovery cohort repertoires had been generated on a single sequencing platform. On average, around 240,000 unique TCR beta nucleotide sequences were sequenced per donor among more than 350 genotyped donors of the cohort, with 15% to 20% of those sequences being non-productive. Several DR-DQ haplotypes were treated as single units for association and clustering because of strong linkage in the cohort. About 280 gigabases of sequencing data and 75 million to 85 million unique TCR sequences made up an early release that covered fewer than 650 HLA-typed donors. An earlier analysis of about 600 of the donors used high-throughput TCR beta sequencing to judge whether each TCR beta V gene segment behaved as functional or pseudogenic. Donor age, sex, ethnicity and CMV serostatus were collected together with the repertoire data. The study combined high-throughput TCR immunosequencing, statistical association of individual TCRs with disease status, and machine learning to predict cytomegalovirus infection status. Besides the first cohort of under 700 subjects, a separate validation cohort made up of 95 to 150 different subjects was used. Class I and class II HLA loci were covered by the typing at four-digit resolution. Rather than using new phenotypic data, the later analysis identified candidate immune exposures from TCR beta sequences and from how often those sequences occurred across donors. The investigation overall reported the following: A later analysis found that TCR association rates varied across HLA loci, with DRB1 alleles showing the most associated TCRs and HLA-C alleles the fewest. The earlier analysis of around 600 of the donors excluded fewer than 20 rarely observed V segments, including chromosome 9 orphons, because counts were too low. A further reported finding was that TCR beta sequences accurately predicted the HLA-A and HLA-B alleles for most subjects in the first cohort. A later genetic analysis associated a missense DCLRE1C variant with V-gene and J-gene trimming of TCR beta chains, and an independent cohort replicated the association. The authors suggested that the approach could potentially be generalized to other disease states and immunological phenotypes. A later genetic analysis reported fewer N-insertions in productive TCRs among donors in an Asian-associated ancestry cluster than the roughly 720-donor mean. In a later analysis, HLA-associated TCR beta chains showed more clonal expansion and lower generation probabilities than non-associated chains that were equally common. In a later analysis, most CMV-associated TCR beta chains were found to appear HLA-restricted, with HLA associations seemingly driven largely by CMV exposure. Several of the top co-occurrence clusters appeared to be linked to parvovirus B19, influenza, CMV and Epstein-Barr virus, according to a later analysis. A few of the identified cytomegalovirus-associated TCR beta chains were confirmed in vitro to be specific for cytomegalovirus antigens. Across donors, most TCR sequences were observed very rarely, whereas some public TCRs were present in many individuals. In an earlier analysis of more than 500 of the donors, most TCR beta V segments appeared in productive rearrangements about 90% or about 30% of the time, broadly matching IMGT annotations. The sequencing pipeline was judged likely to have produced a cluster of highly shared sequence variants as a technical artifact. Because HLA typing was missing for some donors at each locus, association tests included only the typed subset. The presence/absence analyses assumed that sequencing depth was roughly uniform across donors, and that assumption may not be true. Strong co-occurrence of HLA alleles, especially DR and DQ, made assigning TCR associations to individual alleles difficult. Correlated functional status among segregating V segments might be attributable to linkage disequilibrium, but an unknown experimental factor could not be ruled out. CMV serostatus was the only immune exposure information available for the cohort. In a later analysis, 16,951 TCR beta sequences were associated with specific HLA alleles at a false discovery rate of 0.05. A total of roughly 160 TCR beta chains were listed by the study as associated with cytomegalovirus. In both the original and validation cohorts, the classifier was reported to diagnose cytomegalovirus status with high specificity and sensitivity. In this cohort, only TCR beta chains were sequenced, and detectable features were limited by the absence of alpha or paired-chain data.

In total, roughly 710 healthy bone marrow donors made up the cohort. Cohort members were all nominally healthy when sampled, although unrecorded immune exposures were likely present. The donor was CMV seronegative and was included in the group of over 300 seronegative cohort members. Each donor provided a peripheral blood sample, and peripheral blood mononuclear cells were used for TCR beta sequencing. Genomic DNA extraction from the blood cell samples was performed with the Qiagen DNeasy Blood Extraction Kit. The library came from the immunoSEQ multiplex PCR assay. For the multiplex PCR, a mixture combining 60 forward primers for TCR Vbeta segments and 13 reverse primers for TCR Jbeta segments was used. The CDR3 region of rearranged TCR beta genes was amplified from genomic DNA with a multiplex PCR assay. The Illumina HiSeq System was used to sequence the amplified TCR beta libraries as 87-base-pair reads. Regarding the original processing steps: A later analysis counted 75 million to 100 million unique TCR beta chains across the 640 or so repertoires, and 9.5 million to 11 million of these chains were shared by at least two donors. Raw reads were error-corrected and collapsed into unique sequences by a nearest-neighbor algorithm in which closely related sequences were merged to remove PCR and sequencing errors. To assign V, D and J gene segments, CDR3 sequences were aligned to IMGT reference sequences. For a sequence to be retained, at least a six-nucleotide match to both a V gene segment and a J gene segment was required. Rearrangements were called productive when the CDR3 lacked stop codons and stayed in frame with V and J; all others were non-productive. CDR3 was defined according to IMGT convention as the region running from the second conserved V-encoded cysteine to the conserved J-encoded phenylalanine. The earlier analysis of more than 450 of the donors excluded sequences that lacked an unambiguous match to a single V gene segment. An earlier analysis of about 600 of the donors called V segments functional above 56.7% productive rearrangements and segregating when the between-donor standard deviation exceeded 5%. A statistical classification framework was built for diagnosing cytomegalovirus status from the catalog of TCR beta chain sequences. V and J gene assignment, in a later analysis, came from comparing TCR nucleotide sequences with IMGT/GENE-DB human TR gene sequences. The TCRdist pipeline was used in a later analysis to assign CDR3 sequences and most-parsimonious VDJ recombination scenarios. A later analysis defined each TCR beta chain by its CDR3 amino acid sequence plus V-gene family, and excluded reads lacking a unique V-gene family. As a way to deal with suspected cross-contamination and a sequencing artifact, a later analysis dropped under 600 nucleotide sequences that were highly shared and had low generation probability. In a later analysis, a clonal expansion index was calculated for each public chain from normalized within-repertoire ranks of inferred template counts. In a later analysis, generation probabilities were computed using a VDJ recombination model fitted to out-of-frame rearrangements, and the results were checked against IGoR. Hypergeometric tests were used in a later analysis to score TCR-TCR, TCR-HLA and TCR-CMV co-occurrence, with a repertoire-size bias correction applied to the TCR pairs. To estimate false discovery rates, a later analysis permuted the HLA or CMV assignments 20 times. In a later analysis, co-occurring TCRs were grouped with DBSCAN, and TCRdist sequence similarity was added when clustering was performed within HLA-allele-positive subsets. Co-occurrence clustering excluded repertoires with fewer than 30,000 or more than 120,000 public chains, plus five with anomalous nucleotide sharing. TCRdb took over this immuneACCESS table, retaining in-frame rearrangements with V and J assigned. Such tables are incomplete; in checked studies, under half of the missing clones stem from an unresolved V gene, and the remainder is unexplained. For V, J and clone size, that table is used; D and trimming come from the DNA. The table for this sample lists some 190,000 clones; about 79% of them were counted only once. The top ten clones comprise 1.5% to 2% of the sample.

In regard to this clone: What this receptor recognizes is not known. One end of the junction fails to match germline, which may point to a read error.

The TCR originated in a man younger than 35 in good health and CMV-seronegative. The specimen sequenced was PBMCs.

The CDR3 region reads CASSKAPLSYEQYF. The nucleotide sequence reads TGTGCCAGCAGTAAAGCTCCCCTCTCCTACGAGCAGTACTTC. Recombination linked TRBV2 to TRBJ2-7; there is no confident call for the D gene. From the germline V gene, CDR1 is SNHLY and CDR2 is FYNNEI. The CDR3 covers 14 residues, taking in both the cysteine and the phenylalanine. Only CDR3 DNA remains: 42 bases, in frame from the first base.